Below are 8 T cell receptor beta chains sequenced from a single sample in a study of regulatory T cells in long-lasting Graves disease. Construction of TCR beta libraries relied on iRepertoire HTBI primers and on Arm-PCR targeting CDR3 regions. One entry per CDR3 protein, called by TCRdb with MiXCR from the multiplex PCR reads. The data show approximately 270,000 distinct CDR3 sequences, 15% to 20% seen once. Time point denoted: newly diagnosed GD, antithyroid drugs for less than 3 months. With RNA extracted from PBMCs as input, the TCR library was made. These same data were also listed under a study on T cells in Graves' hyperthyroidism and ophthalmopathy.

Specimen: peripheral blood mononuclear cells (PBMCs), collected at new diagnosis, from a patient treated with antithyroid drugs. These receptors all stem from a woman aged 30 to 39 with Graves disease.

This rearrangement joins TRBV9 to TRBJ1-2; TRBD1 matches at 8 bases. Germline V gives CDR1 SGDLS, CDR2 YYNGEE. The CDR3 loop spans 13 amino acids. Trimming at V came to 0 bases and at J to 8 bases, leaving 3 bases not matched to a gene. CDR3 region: CASSVATGGGYTF. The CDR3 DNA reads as TGTGCCAGCAGCGTAGCTACAGGGGGAGGCTACACCTTC.

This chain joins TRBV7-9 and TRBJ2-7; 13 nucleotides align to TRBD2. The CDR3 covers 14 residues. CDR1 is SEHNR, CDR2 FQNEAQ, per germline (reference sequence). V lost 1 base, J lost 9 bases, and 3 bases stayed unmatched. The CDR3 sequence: CASSLGTSGGRQYF. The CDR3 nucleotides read TGTGCCAGCAGCTTAGGGACTAGCGGGGGAAGGCAGTACTTC.

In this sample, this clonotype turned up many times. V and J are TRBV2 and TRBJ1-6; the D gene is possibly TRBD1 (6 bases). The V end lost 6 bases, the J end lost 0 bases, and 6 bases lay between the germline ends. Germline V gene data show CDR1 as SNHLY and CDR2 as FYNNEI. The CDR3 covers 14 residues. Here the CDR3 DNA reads TGTGCCAGCAGGACAGGCTCCTATAATTCACCCCTCCACTTT. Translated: CASRTGSYNSPLHF.

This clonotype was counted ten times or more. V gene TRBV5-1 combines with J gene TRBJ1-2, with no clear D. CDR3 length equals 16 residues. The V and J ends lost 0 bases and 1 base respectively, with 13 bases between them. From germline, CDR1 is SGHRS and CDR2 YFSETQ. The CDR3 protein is CASSLGDNQVNYGYTF. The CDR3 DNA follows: TGCGCCAGCAGCTTGGGAGACAACCAAGTTAACTATGGCTACACCTTC.

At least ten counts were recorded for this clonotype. This CDR3 reads CSASSLGGGTLNTEAFF. The CDR3 DNA follows: TGCAGTGCTAGCTCCCTGGGAGGGGGCACCCTGAACACTGAAGCTTTCTTT. The V gene is TRBV20-1, the J gene TRBJ1-1, with 7 bases aligning to TRBD1. The CDR3 has 17 amino acids. V shed 3 bases, J shed 0 bases, and the junction held 13 bases outside the gene matches. The germline gives CDR1 DFQATT, CDR2 SNEGSKA (reference sequence).

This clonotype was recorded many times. CDR3 amino acids: CASSLLFGTGSLNTEAFF. In DNA, the CDR3 is TGTGCCAGCAGCTTACTCTTCGGGACAGGAAGTCTGAACACTGAAGCTTTCTTT. The chain uses TRBV7-6 and TRBJ1-1, with 8 nucleotides matching TRBD1. CDR1 is SGHVS, CDR2 FNYEAQ, per germline. The CDR3 loop spans 18 amino acids. Trimming removed 2 bases from V and 0 bases from J; junction bases left unmatched: 11.

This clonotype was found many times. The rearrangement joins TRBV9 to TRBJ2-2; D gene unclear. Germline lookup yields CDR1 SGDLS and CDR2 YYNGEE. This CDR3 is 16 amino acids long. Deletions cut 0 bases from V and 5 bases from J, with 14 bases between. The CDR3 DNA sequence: TGTGCCAGCAGCGTAGTTCCCAGTCGTGAAACCGGGGAGCTGTTTTTT. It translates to CASSVVPSRETGELFF. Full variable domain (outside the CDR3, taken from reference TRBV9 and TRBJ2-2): DSGVTQTPKHLITATGQRVTLRCSPRSGDLSVYWYQQSLDQGLQFLIQYYNGEERAKGNILERFSAQQFPDLHSELNLSSLELGDSALYFCASSVVPSRETGELFFGEGSRLTVL.

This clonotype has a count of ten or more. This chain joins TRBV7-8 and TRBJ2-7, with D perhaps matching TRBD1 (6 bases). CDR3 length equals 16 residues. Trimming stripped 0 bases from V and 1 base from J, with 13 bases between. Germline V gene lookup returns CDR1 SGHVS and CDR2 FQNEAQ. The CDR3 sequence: CASSLARIGQSYEQYF. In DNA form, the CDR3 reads TGTGCCAGCAGCTTAGCGCGAATAGGACAGTCCTACGAGCAGTACTTC.